Presented here are 32 T cell receptor beta chains from one specimen sequenced in a study of blood T cell repertoires in COVID-19. Assay used: immunoSEQ multiplex PCR; TCRdb lists only in-frame clones, some missing. Found here are some 15,000 clones, 70% to 90% of them singletons; the top ten hold roughly 50%. The sample taken for sequencing was peripheral blood. The receptors originated from a human donor in a cohort sampled during active COVID-19.

The V gene is TRBV7-9, the J gene TRBJ1-5; TRBD1 might be the D (5 bases). Per germline, CDR1 SEHNR and CDR2 FQNEAQ (reference sequence). There are 17 residues in the CDR3. Trimming pared 0 bases from V and 3 bases from J, leaving 15 bases between. The CDR3 DNA is TGTGCCAGCAGCTTAGCGCCCATAGGGGTCGTCAATCAGCCCCAGCATTTT. It encodes CASSLAPIGVVNQPQHF.

The chain carries TRBV10-3 and TRBJ2-4, with 7 nucleotides matching TRBD2. The CDR3 runs 15 residues. Germline V lookup: CDR1 ENHRY, CDR2 SYGVKD. V gave up 0 bases and J gave up 6 bases; unmatched junction bases: 5. The CDR3 coding sequence is TGTGCCATCAGTGAGTCGGGGGGGAATCCAAACATTCAGTACTTC. Translating it yields CAISESGGNPNIQYF.

This chain uses TRBV3-1 (or the pseudogene TRBV3-2) with TRBJ1-2; D is perhaps TRBD1 (5 bases). V was clipped by 3 bases and J by 10 bases, with 18 bases between them. This CDR3 has 14 amino acids. Germline values: CDR1 LGHDT, CDR2 YNNKEL (reference sequence). The CDR3 region has the DNA TGTGCCAGCAGCCAGGATTCCGGGGGACGAGACTACACCTTC. Translated: CASSQDSGGRDYTF.

The gene calls are TRBV11-3 and TRBJ2-7; maybe TRBD2 (7 bases). There are 14 residues in the CDR3. Trimming removed 5 bases at V and 2 bases at J, with 13 bases between. Germline assignment: CDR1 SGHNT and CDR2 YENEEA. CDR3 sequence reads: CASSPGGPTYEQYF. The CDR3 region has the DNA TGTGCCAGCAGCCCCGGGGGGCCCACCTACGAGCAGTACTTC.

The chain combines TRBV3-1 (or the pseudogene TRBV3-2) with TRBJ1-2; D is ambiguous. V was trimmed by 4 bases and J by 8 bases, leaving 20 bases between them. Germline V gene data show CDR1 as LGHDT and CDR2 as YNNKEL (reference sequence). The CDR3 is made up of 15 amino acids. The CDR3 is CASSPPIGLGSGYTF. CDR3 DNA: TGTGCCAGCAGCCCCCCCATCGGCCTTGGTAGCGGCTACACCTTC.

The rearrangement joins TRBV10-2 to TRBJ2-7, with 7 bases lining up with TRBD2. This CDR3 has 14 amino acids. Losses at the gene ends were 4 bases for V and 2 bases for J; bases not matched to a gene: 5. The germline V gene encodes CDR1 WSHSY and CDR2 SAAADI. The CDR3 bases are TGCGCCAGCAGTGTAGGCGGGGGAACCTACGAGCAGTACTTC. It encodes CASSVGGGTYEQYF.

The genes are TRBV21-1 and TRBJ2-7; the table names TRBD1, a call not compared with the DNA. TRBV21-1 is a recognized pseudogene. CDR3 length equals 15 residues. The CDR3: CASSKSGRLGYEQYF. In nucleotides, the CDR3 is TGTGCCAGCAGCAAAAGTGGGCGCTTGGGCTACGAGCAGTACTTC.

The chain is built from TRBV14 and TRBJ1-5, with D perhaps TRBD1 (5 bases). The CDR3 spans 15 residues. V shed 4 bases and J shed 2 bases, with 12 bases lying between them. Germline V gene data show CDR1 as SGHDN and CDR2 as FVKESK. CDR3 loop: CASSLTGAGNQPQHF. The CDR3 bases are TGTGCCAGCAGCCTAACAGGAGCTGGCAATCAGCCCCAGCATTTT. Combining the CDR3 with reference TRBV14 and TRBJ1-5 gives the whole variable domain EAGVTQFPSHSVIEKGQTVTLRCDPISGHDNLYWYRRVMGKEIKFLLHFVKESKQDESGMPNNRFLAERTGGTYSTLKVQPAELEDSGVYFCASSLTGAGNQPQHFGDGTRLSIL.

V is TRBV6-6 and J is TRBJ2-7; tentatively, D is TRBD1 (5 bases). The germline CDR1 and CDR2 sequences are MNHNY and SVGAGI (reference sequence). This CDR3 has 15 amino acids. V shed 7 bases and J shed 0 bases, with 16 bases lying between them. The CDR3 spells CASIPTSGYSYEQYF. As DNA, the CDR3 is TGTGCCAGCATCCCAACCTCAGGGTACTCCTACGAGCAGTACTTC.

This chain's CDR3 is CASSLGLANEQFF. The CDR3 DNA reads as TGTGCCAGCAGCTTAGGACTAGCCAATGAGCAGTTCTTC. The chain recombines TRBV7-3 with TRBJ2-1; 8 nucleotides align to TRBD2. The CDR3 covers 13 residues. The V gene's germline CDR1 is SGHTA and CDR2 FQGTGA. With 2 bases clipped from V and 6 bases from J, the junction kept 0 bases outside the gene matches.

The CDR3 is CATSRERGGRHEQYF. CDR3 DNA sequence: TGTGCCACCAGCAGAGAGCGGGGGGGCCGCCACGAGCAGTACTTC. The chain carries TRBV15 and TRBJ2-7, with 9 bases aligning to TRBD2. This CDR3 spans 15 amino acids. The V and J ends lost 0 bases and 5 bases, in that order; junction bases with no gene match: 5. Germline V gene data show CDR1 as LNHNV and CDR2 as YYDKDF (reference sequence).

The gene calls are TRBV3-1 (or the pseudogene TRBV3-2) and TRBJ1-6; TRBD1 matches at 8 bases. Germline lookup yields CDR1 LGHDT and CDR2 YNNKEL (reference sequence). The V and J ends lost 8 bases and 6 bases, in that order; junction bases with no gene match: 6. The CDR3 has 14 amino acids. CDR3 in DNA: TGTGCCAGCCGACAGGGGTTCGGTAATTCACCCCTCCACTTT. Its protein is CASRQGFGNSPLHF.

The chain employs TRBV15 and TRBJ2-3; 11 bases agree with TRBD1. The trim removed 2 bases at V and 4 bases at J, leaving 5 bases unmatched. The CDR3 loop spans 16 amino acids. Germline lookup yields CDR1 LNHNV and CDR2 YYDKDF (reference sequence). The CDR3: CATSRTPGQGADTQYF. The CDR3 bases are TGTGCCACCAGCAGAACCCCGGGACAGGGGGCAGATACGCAGTATTTT.

The sample holds one count of this clone. The V and J genes are TRBV18 and TRBJ2-5; weak D call: TRBD1 (6 bases). Germline V CDR1 and CDR2: KGHSH, LQKENI. Trimming stripped 5 bases from V and 5 bases from J, with 21 bases between. CDR3 length: 16 amino acids. The CDR3, as DNA: TGTGCCAGCTCAGCGCAGGGACAAGGACTCCGGGAGACCCAGTACTTC. Translating gives CASSAQGQGLRETQYF.

The rearrangement joins TRBV29-1 to TRBJ1-2; no firm D call. Germline values: CDR1 SQVTM, CDR2 ANQGSEA. V lost 0 bases and J 1 base, leaving 12 bases between the germline ends. The CDR3 contains 15 residues. CDR3 in DNA: TGCAGCGTTGAAGATCGGACGGGGAGTAACTATGGCTACACCTTC. Its protein product is CSVEDRTGSNYGYTF.

This sequence joins TRBV6-5 and TRBJ1-1, with D possibly matching TRBD1 (5 bases). Germline CDR1 and CDR2: MNHEY and SVGAGI. The ends were cut back, 7 bases at V and 0 bases at J, with 12 bases in the middle. This CDR3 region has 14 residues. CDR3: CASTRGGMNTEAFF. CDR3 DNA: TGTGCCAGCACCCGGGGCGGGATGAACACTGAAGCTTTCTTT.

The V gene is TRBV11-1, the J gene TRBJ2-7; perhaps TRBD2 as D (6 bases). Germline CDR1 reads SGHAT; CDR2 reads FQDESV (reference sequence). The CDR3 totals 15 residues. V was trimmed by 4 bases and J by 5 bases, leaving 18 bases between them. The CDR3 loop reads CASSSPGRGSHEQYF. Written as DNA, the CDR3 is TGTGCCAGCAGCTCACCCGGTCGGGGGTCCCACGAGCAGTACTTC. Using reference TRBV11-1 and TRBJ2-7 for the parts outside the CDR3, the full variable domain is EAEVAQSPRYKITEKSQAVAFWCDPISGHATLYWYRQILGQGPELLVQFQDESVVDDSQLPKDRFSAERLKGVDSTLKIQPAELGDSAMYLCASSSPGRGSHEQYFGPGTRLTVT.

This clone has just one count. CDR3 coding DNA: TGTGCCAGCAGCTTGATTAGCGGGGGGGACTACAATGAGCAGTTCTTC. It codes for CASSLISGGDYNEQFF. The V gene is TRBV7-8, the J gene TRBJ2-1; 11 nucleotides line up with TRBD2. Per the germline V gene, CDR1 is SGHVS and CDR2 is FQNEAQ. The junction had 4 bases not matched to a gene; V was cut back by 3 bases and J by 3 bases. CDR3 length: 16 amino acids.

The rearrangement links TRBV5-1 to TRBJ1-1; 7 positions match TRBD1. Germline CDR1 SGHRS, CDR2 YFSETQ. This CDR3 comprises 15 residues. V shed 0 bases and J 0 bases; nucleotides not matched to a gene: 2. The CDR3 here is CASSLGGTVNTEAFF. The CDR3 DNA follows: TGCGCCAGCAGCTTGGGTGGGACAGTGAACACTGAAGCTTTCTTT.

V gene TRBV18 combines with J gene TRBJ2-1; 9 bases match TRBD1. The CDR3 covers 15 residues. V was pared by 1 base and J by 7 bases, with 5 bases of the junction left unmatched. Germline V gene lookup returns CDR1 KGHSH and CDR2 LQKENI. DNA of the CDR3: TGTGCCAGCTCACCACAGTCGACAGGGGGGAATGAGCAGTTCTTC. This gives the protein CASSPQSTGGNEQFF.

This clone has only one observation. V usage is TRBV11-2 and J usage is TRBJ1-5; D remains ambiguous. Germline loops: CDR1 SGHAT, CDR2 FQNNGV. Trimming took 2 bases from V and 4 from J, leaving 6 bases between them. This CDR3 contains 13 residues. The CDR3 loop is CASSLTLNQPQHF. DNA for the CDR3: TGTGCCAGCAGCTTAACTCTTAATCAGCCCCAGCATTTT.

The rearrangement links TRBV9 to TRBJ2-2, with TRBD2 as a possible D gene (7 bases). CDR1 and CDR2 from the germline V gene are SGDLS and YYNGEE. V lost 3 bases, J lost 1 base, and 25 bases lay in between. There are 20 residues in the CDR3. DNA for the CDR3: TGTGCCAGCAGCGCCCAGCCAGGAAGGGGGGGGGCCTGGAACACCGGGGAGCTGTTTTTT. Encoded protein: CASSAQPGRGGAWNTGELFF.

The CDR3 is CASSVGQGTEAFF. CDR3 sequence (DNA): TGCGCCAGCAGCGTAGGACAGGGCACTGAAGCTTTCTTT. V is TRBV5-1 and J is TRBJ1-1, with 8 bases lining up with TRBD1. The CDR3 runs to 13 residues. Germline CDR1 SGHRS, CDR2 YFSETQ. V gave up 4 bases and J gave up 4 bases; unmatched junction bases: 3.

This clone was counted a single time. This chain links TRBV5-1 with TRBJ2-2; TRBD2 might be the D (5 bases). This CDR3 is built from 16 residues. Between the trimmed V and J ends, which lost 0 bases and 5 bases, there was a span of 14 bases. Germline V gene sequence: CDR1 SGHRS, CDR2 YFSETQ. CDR3 sequence: CASSLEPLRGTGELFF. The CDR3, as DNA: TGCGCCAGCAGCTTGGAACCCCTCCGCGGGACCGGGGAGCTGTTTTTT.

This clone was seen just once. This chain uses TRBV7-2 with TRBJ2-5; maybe TRBD2 (6 bases). The germline V gene encodes CDR1 SGHTA and CDR2 FQGNSA. V lost 2 bases and J 1 base, leaving 11 bases between the germline ends. This CDR3 has 15 amino acids. The CDR3 coding sequence is TGTGCCAGCAGCTTACCTCCGGGACTCCAAGAGACCCAGTACTTC. This translates into CASSLPPGLQETQYF.

V and J are TRBV24-1 and TRBJ2-7; 11 nucleotides agree with TRBD1. This CDR3 contains 14 residues. The V gene's germline CDR1 is KGHDR and CDR2 SFDVKD. Germline trimming cut 3 bases from V and 5 bases from J; bases unmatched to any gene: 2. CDR3 amino acids: CATSDPGQGDEQYF. The CDR3 nucleotides are TGTGCCACCAGTGATCCGGGACAGGGGGACGAGCAGTACTTC.

Written as DNA, the CDR3 is TGTGCCAGCAGTGAAGCCAGGGGCCGGGATACGCAGTATTTT. Amino acid sequence: CASSEARGRDTQYF. V usage is TRBV6-1 and J usage is TRBJ2-3, with a possible D match to TRBD1 (6 bases). This CDR3 has 14 amino acids. The V end lost 0 bases, the J end lost 6 bases, and 10 bases lay between the germline ends. Germline CDR1 MNHNS, CDR2 SASEGT.

The rearrangement joins TRBV18 to TRBJ1-2, with 7 bases identical to TRBD1. V shed 0 bases, J shed 3 bases, and the junction held 7 bases outside the gene matches. Germline CDR1 KGHSH, CDR2 LQKENI. The CDR3 length is 16 residues. Here the CDR3 reads CASSPPQGGSHYGYTF. DNA for the CDR3: TGTGCCAGCTCACCACCGCAGGGGGGCTCGCACTATGGCTACACCTTC.

The chain uses TRBV10-1 and TRBJ2-3; TRBD2 aligns across 8 bases. J lost 1 base, V lost 0 bases, and 3 bases had no gene match. This CDR3 region has 16 residues. Per germline, CDR1 WNHNN and CDR2 SYGVQD (reference sequence). Written as DNA, the CDR3 is TGCGCCAGCAGTGAGTCTCAAGCGGGGGGCACAGATACGCAGTATTTT. Its protein product is CASSESQAGGTDTQYF.

The J gene is TRBJ1-2, the V gene TRBV10-3; TRBD1 matches at 9 bases. Germline assignment: CDR1 ENHRY and CDR2 SYGVKD. V lost 5 bases and J lost 5; bases outside the gene matches: 9. The CDR3 has 15 amino acids. This CDR3 is CAISIGTGLQYGYTF. The CDR3 DNA reads TGTGCCATCAGTATAGGGACAGGGTTACAGTATGGCTACACCTTC.

This chain links TRBV5-5 with TRBJ2-7; 7 positions agree with TRBD1. CDR3 length: 13 residues. The germline CDR1 and CDR2 sequences are SGHKS and YYEKEE (reference sequence). The trim removed 3 bases at V and 3 bases at J, leaving 3 bases unmatched. The CDR3 DNA is TGTGCCAGCAGCTGGACAGGAGACTACGAGCAGTACTTC. This translates into CASSWTGDYEQYF.

This rearrangement joins TRBV12-3 or TRBV12-4 to TRBJ1-3, with D hard to call. The CDR3 has 11 amino acids. V shed 7 bases and J shed 2 bases, with 3 bases lying between them. CDR3 residues: CASTAGNTIYF. CDR3 DNA sequence: TGTGCCAGCACCGCTGGAAACACCATATATTTT.